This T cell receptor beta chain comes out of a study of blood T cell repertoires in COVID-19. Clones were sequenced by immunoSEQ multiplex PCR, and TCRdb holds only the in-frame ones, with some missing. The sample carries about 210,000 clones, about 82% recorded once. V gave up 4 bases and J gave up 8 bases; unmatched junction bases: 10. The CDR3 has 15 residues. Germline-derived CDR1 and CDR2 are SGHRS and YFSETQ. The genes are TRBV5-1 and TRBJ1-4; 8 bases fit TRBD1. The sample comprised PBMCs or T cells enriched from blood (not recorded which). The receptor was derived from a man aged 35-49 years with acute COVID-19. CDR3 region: CASSPTGGLREKLFF. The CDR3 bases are TGCGCCAGCAGCCCTACAGGGGGTCTTAGGGAAAAACTGTTTTTT.